This T cell receptor (beta chain) was observed in a study of cytomegalovirus exposure and HLA in healthy donors. Germline V gene data show CDR1 as MNHNS and CDR2 as SASEGT. This CDR3 comprises 14 residues. Researchers ran the PCR with 60 Vbeta and 13 Jbeta primers. Assay: immunoSEQ multiplex PCR; the TCRdb copy retains only in-frame clones and omits some. There are more than 140,000 clones in the sample; about three quarters occur only once, and about 0.64% lies in the top ten. The specimen was PBMCs. The chain is built from TRBV6-1 and TRBJ2-5, with 9 bases lining up with TRBD1. With the DNA end fitting TRBJ2-7 better, the J assignment may be wrong. This clonotype was sampled from a male donor in good health and CMV-seronegative. In nucleotides, the CDR3 is TGTGCCAGTGAATCAACGACAGGGGGCTACGAGCAGTACTTC. As protein: CASESTTGGYEQYF.